What follows are 26 T cell receptor beta chains derived from one specimen sequenced in a study of blood T cell repertoires in COVID-19. Clones were read by immunoSEQ multiplex PCR, and TCRdb kept only the in-frame ones, dropping some. The sample holds approximately 78,000 clones, roughly 86% seen once. The sequenced sample consisted of peripheral blood. All receptors derive from a man between 45 and 60 years old with acute or convalescent COVID-19.

The J gene is TRBJ1-1, the V gene TRBV6-4; 8 nucleotides align to TRBD1. CDR1 is MRHNA, CDR2 SNTAGT, per germline. The CDR3 totals 17 residues. V was pared by 0 bases and J by 0 bases, with 6 bases of the junction left unmatched. CDR3 sequence reads: CASSDSGQDPMNTEAFF. In nucleotides, the CDR3 is TGTGCCAGCAGTGACTCGGGACAGGACCCCATGAACACTGAAGCTTTCTTT.

The rearrangement links TRBV29-1 to TRBJ2-6; 7 bases fit TRBD1. CDR1 is SQVTM and CDR2 is ANQGSEA in the germline V gene. V lost 7 bases to trimming and J lost 2 bases; unmatched junction nucleotides: 2. The CDR3 sequence is 13 residues long. CDR3 loop: CSAQGAGANVLTF. CDR3 nucleotide sequence: TGCAGCGCCCAGGGGGCTGGGGCCAACGTCCTGACTTTC.

The chain uses TRBV11-1 and TRBJ1-1, with TRBD1 matching over 9 bases. Trimming removed 5 bases from V and 2 bases from J; junction bases left unmatched: 6. The CDR3 spans 15 residues. From germline, CDR1 is SGHAT and CDR2 FQDESV (reference sequence). The CDR3 sequence is CASSLRDRVNTEAFF. The CDR3 DNA reads TGTGCCAGCAGCCTACGGGACAGGGTAAACACTGAAGCTTTCTTT.

The chain links TRBV14 to TRBJ2-3; maybe TRBD1 (6 bases). The germline V gene encodes CDR1 SGHDN and CDR2 FVKESK. The CDR3 is made up of 16 amino acids. V was cut by 1 base and J by 0 bases, with 11 bases left in between. CDR3 region: CASSQGTGLSTDTQYF. Written as DNA, the CDR3 is TGTGCCAGCAGCCAAGGTACAGGGCTTAGCACAGATACGCAGTATTTT.

The chain links TRBV11-2 to TRBJ1-2, with D tentatively TRBD1 (5 bases). V lost 5 bases to trimming and J lost 3 bases, with 13 bases between them. The CDR3 consists of 14 residues. Germline loops: CDR1 SGHAT, CDR2 FQNNGV. The CDR3 DNA follows: TGTGCCAGCAGCCCCCTGGAAGGGGACTATGGCTACACCTTC. It encodes CASSPLEGDYGYTF.

This clone appeared a single time. V is TRBV5-4 and J is TRBJ2-1; D is perhaps TRBD1 (6 bases). Trimming left V 3 bases short and J 1 base short, with 11 bases between. The CDR3 has 15 amino acids. CDR1 SGHNT and CDR2 YYREEE come from the germline V gene (reference sequence). CDR3 coding DNA: TGTGCCAGCAGCTCGGACAGAGAATCCTACAATGAGCAGTTCTTC. This encodes CASSSDRESYNEQFF.

The rearrangement uses TRBV9 and TRBJ2-5; possibly TRBD2 for D (6 bases). V lost 3 bases, J lost 5 bases, and 20 bases lay in between. The CDR3 runs to 16 residues. Looked up from germline, CDR1 is SGDLS and CDR2 is YYNGEE. CDR3 nucleotides: TGTGCCAGCAGCGCGCGAGAGGGCGGGACTTGGGAGACCCAGTACTTC. Translation gives CASSAREGGTWETQYF.

J is TRBJ2-1 and V is TRBV7-3, with D possibly being TRBD2 (6 bases). This CDR3 has 13 amino acids. V lost 1 base and J 10 bases, leaving 11 bases between the germline ends. The germline V gene encodes CDR1 SGHTA and CDR2 FQGTGA. The CDR3, as DNA: TGTGCCAGCAGCTTAAAACCGGGACTCGAGCAGTTCTTC. Amino acids: CASSLKPGLEQFF.

The genes are TRBV30 and TRBJ2-7; D perhaps matches TRBD2 (6 bases). V lost 3 bases and J 4 bases, leaving 10 bases between the germline ends. Germline V lookup: CDR1 GTSNPN, CDR2 SVGIG (reference sequence). The CDR3 runs 12 residues. CDR3 sequence reads: CAWRRGTYEQYF. CDR3 nucleotides: TGTGCCTGGAGACGGGGGACGTACGAGCAGTACTTC.

This chain joins TRBV10-1 and TRBJ1-4; possibly TRBD1 for D (6 bases). Between the trimmed V and J ends, which lost 2 bases and 8 bases, there was a span of 9 bases. The CDR3 has 13 residues. Germline V gene data show CDR1 as WNHNN and CDR2 as SYGVQD (reference sequence). The CDR3 region has the DNA TGCGCCAGCAGTGAGATGGGGGCCGAAAAACTGTTTTTT. Translation gives CASSEMGAEKLFF.

The rearrangement links TRBV5-1 to TRBJ1-4; D is unclear. The CDR3 contains 17 residues. Germline values: CDR1 SGHRS, CDR2 YFSETQ. V was clipped by 1 base and J by 0 bases, with 13 bases between them. CDR3 loop: CASSLKSLSATNEKLFF. The CDR3 bases are TGCGCCAGCAGCTTGAAATCTTTGTCCGCAACTAATGAAAAACTGTTTTTT.

This chain connects TRBV5-1 to TRBJ1-5; TRBD1 matches at 7 bases. Looked up from germline, CDR1 is SGHRS and CDR2 is YFSETQ. V was pared by 2 bases and J by 2 bases, with 10 bases of the junction left unmatched. This CDR3 has 17 amino acids. The CDR3 DNA reads as TGCGCCAGCAGCTTCCCAGGGGGGCAGGGGGGCAATCAGCCCCAGCATTTT. It encodes CASSFPGGQGGNQPQHF.

The CDR3 loop reads CASSPLTGTPFF. CDR3 DNA sequence: TGTGCCAGCAGCCCTCTGACAGGCACTCCGTTCTTC. V gene TRBV14 combines with J gene TRBJ2-1; possibly TRBD1 for D (6 bases). The length of the CDR3 is 12 residues. V was trimmed by 4 bases and J by 15 bases, leaving 16 bases between them. Germline V CDR1 and CDR2: SGHDN, FVKESK.

The genes are TRBV24-1 and TRBJ1-2, with TRBD1 as a possible D gene (6 bases). The V end lost 0 bases, the J end lost 6 bases, and 10 bases lay between the germline ends. Germline V CDR1 and CDR2: KGHDR, SFDVKD. The CDR3 covers 14 residues. CDR3 region: CATSDLGQQDGYTF. CDR3 DNA: TGTGCCACCAGTGATTTGGGACAGCAGGATGGCTACACCTTC.

The CDR3 loop is CASSSPTGGYTGELFF. The CDR3 nucleotides are TGTGCCAGCAGCTCGCCCACGGGGGGCTACACCGGGGAGCTGTTTTTT. The chain has TRBV5-5 and TRBJ2-2; TRBD2 is a possible D gene (7 bases). The ends were cut back, 3 bases at V and 3 bases at J, with 15 bases in the middle. The CDR3 sequence is 16 residues long. The germline V gene encodes CDR1 SGHKS and CDR2 YYEKEE (reference sequence).

The J gene is TRBJ2-1, the V gene TRBV5-1, with TRBD1 matching 11 bases. The germline V gene has CDR1 SGHRS and CDR2 YFSETQ. Germline trimming cut 4 bases from V and 0 bases from J; bases unmatched to any gene: 6. The CDR3 runs to 17 residues. Written as DNA, the CDR3 is TGCGCCAGCAGCCCGGGGACAGGGGGAAGCTCCTACAATGAGCAGTTCTTC. Translating gives CASSPGTGGSSYNEQFF.

The chain is built from TRBV19 and TRBJ1-1; D is perhaps TRBD1 (5 bases). Germline V CDR1 and CDR2: LNHDA, SQIVND (reference sequence). Between the trimmed V and J ends, which lost 4 bases and 11 bases, there was a span of 23 bases. The CDR3 contains 15 residues. The CDR3 is CASSRSQVTQAWAFF. CDR3 DNA sequence: TGTGCCAGTAGTAGATCCCAGGTTACACAGGCTTGGGCTTTCTTT.

The chain uses TRBV6-6 and TRBJ2-5, with a weak D call TRBD1 (6 bases). The germline CDR1 and CDR2 sequences are MNHNY and SVGAGI (reference sequence). CDR3 length equals 13 residues. V gave up 2 bases and J gave up 3 bases, with 7 bases separating them. The CDR3 nucleotides are TGTGCCAGCAGTTACGGACAGAAAGAGACCCAGTACTTC. Translation gives CASSYGQKETQYF.

The chain is built from TRBV5-6 and TRBJ2-7; 11 nucleotides line up with TRBD1. The germline CDR1 and CDR2 sequences are SGHDT and YYEEEE. V trimming: 4 bases; J trimming: 4 bases; junction bases outside the gene matches: 7. The CDR3 extends over 15 amino acids. For the CDR3, the DNA is TGTGCCAGCAGCGACACCGGGACAGGGGGTTACGAGCAGTACTTC. Translation gives CASSDTGTGGYEQYF.

The chain links TRBV10-3 to TRBJ1-2, with 8 positions matching TRBD1. After removal of 6 bases from V and 13 bases from J, the junction contained 7 bases not matched to a gene. This CDR3 has 11 amino acids. Germline loops: CDR1 ENHRY, CDR2 SYGVKD. The CDR3 protein is CAIRERTGPTF. The CDR3 DNA follows: TGTGCCATCAGAGAACGGACAGGGCCCACCTTC.

This rearrangement joins TRBV3-1 (or the pseudogene TRBV3-2) to TRBJ2-2, with a weak D call TRBD1 (5 bases). V lost 0 bases and J lost 5, with 16 bases in between. Germline-derived CDR1 and CDR2 are LGHDT and YNNKEL (reference sequence). CDR3 length: 17 residues. CDR3 sequence: CASSQEIGTGRTGELFF. CDR3 nucleotides: TGTGCCAGCAGCCAAGAAATAGGAACAGGTCGGACCGGGGAGCTGTTTTTT.

This sequence joins TRBV6-5 and TRBJ1-1; 7 bases are shared with TRBD1. Looked up from germline, CDR1 is MNHEY and CDR2 is SVGAGI. V was clipped by 6 bases and J by 5 bases; unmatched bases: 6. The CDR3 is 13 amino acids. CDR3 sequence (DNA): TGTGCCAGCAGACGCGGGACAGAGACTGAAGCTTTCTTT. This encodes CASRRGTETEAFF.

This clone was counted once. V gene TRBV10-3 combines with J gene TRBJ1-5, with 11 nucleotides matching TRBD1. V lost 10 bases, J lost 6 bases, and 5 bases stayed unmatched. The CDR3 sequence is 13 residues long. Germline-derived CDR1 and CDR2 are ENHRY and SYGVKD. The chain's CDR3 is CATLGQGGQPQHF. CDR3 nucleotide sequence: TGTGCCACCCTGGGACAGGGGGGTCAGCCCCAGCATTTT.

J is TRBJ1-5 and V is TRBV6-1, with 11 bases matching TRBD1. V lost 2 bases, J lost 0 bases, and 3 bases stayed unmatched. The germline gives CDR1 MNHNS, CDR2 SASEGT. This CDR3 region has 17 residues. CDR3 sequence: CASSERTGGISNQPQHF. DNA for the CDR3: TGTGCCAGCAGTGAAAGGACAGGGGGCATTAGCAATCAGCCCCAGCATTTT.

This rearrangement joins TRBV7-9 to TRBJ2-7; perhaps TRBD2 as D (5 bases). There are 13 residues in the CDR3. Germline CDR1 SEHNR, CDR2 FQNEAQ (reference sequence). Trimming took off 5 bases at V and 7 bases at J, with 15 bases between the two ends. In nucleotides, the CDR3 is TGTGCCAGCAGCCGGGTCCCTGGGGAGGAGCAGTACTTC. Its protein is CASSRVPGEEQYF.

This chain links TRBV10-3 with TRBJ2-1, with 7 bases matching TRBD1. The CDR3 is made up of 17 amino acids. The germline gives CDR1 ENHRY, CDR2 SYGVKD. Unmatched junction bases numbered 11, after V lost 2 bases and J lost 4 bases. In nucleotides, the CDR3 is TGTGCCATCAGTGAGGCCCCGGGCAGGGGGATTTACAATGAGCAGTTCTTC. Amino acids: CAISEAPGRGIYNEQFF.